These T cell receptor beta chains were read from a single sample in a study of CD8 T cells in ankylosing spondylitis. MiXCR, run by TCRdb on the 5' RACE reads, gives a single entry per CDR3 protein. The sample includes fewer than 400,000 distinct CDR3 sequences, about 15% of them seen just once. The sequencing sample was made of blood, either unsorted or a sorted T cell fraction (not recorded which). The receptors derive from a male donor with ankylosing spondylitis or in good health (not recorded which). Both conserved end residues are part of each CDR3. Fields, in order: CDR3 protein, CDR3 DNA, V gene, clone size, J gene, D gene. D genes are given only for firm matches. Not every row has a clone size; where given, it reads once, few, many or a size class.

CASSRDSTGELFF TGTGCCAGCAGCAGGGACAGTACCGGGGAGCTGTTTTTT TRBV5-5 many TRBJ2-2 TRBD1
CSARDGGEHGYTF TGCAGTGCTAGAGATGGGGGGGAACATGGCTACACCTTC TRBV20-1 many TRBJ1-2 -
CAWRQGAENTGELFF TGTGCCTGGCGGCAGGGGGCTGAGAACACCGGGGAGCTGTTTTTT TRBV30 - TRBJ2-2 TRBD1
CASSLGAASYYNEQFF TGTGCCAGCAGCTTAGGAGCAGCCAGCTACTACAATGAGCAGTTCTTC TRBV11-2 few TRBJ2-1 -
CASSSRTGFSYEQYF TGTGCCAGCAGCTCGAGGACGGGTTTCTCCTACGAGCAGTACTTC TRBV7-9 few TRBJ2-7 -
CASSPYLDRNTGELFF TGTGCCAGCAGCCCCTATCTAGACAGGAACACCGGGGAGCTGTTTTTT TRBV7-9 - TRBJ2-2 -
CASRQGRGPYNEQFF TGCGCCAGCAGGCAGGGACGGGGCCCCTACAATGAGCAGTTCTTC TRBV5-1 - TRBJ2-1 -
CASSTREGSYEQYF TGTGCCAGCAGTACCAGGGAGGGCTCCTACGAGCAGTACTTC TRBV6-1 - TRBJ2-7 TRBD2
CSAGGEGRAGIYGYTF TGCAGTGCCGGGGGTGAGGGGAGGGCTGGAATCTATGGCTACACCTTC TRBV20-1 few TRBJ1-2 -
CASSLGQGLNTGELFF TGTGCCAGCAGCTTAGGACAGGGACTGAACACCGGGGAGCTGTTTTTT TRBV11-2 few TRBJ2-2 -
CASSGTLEKLFF TGTGCCAGCAGTGGGACCCTTGAAAAACTGTTTTTT TRBV6-6 few TRBJ1-4 -
CSASGKPGSSIQYF TGCAGTGCTAGTGGAAAGCCAGGGTCGAGCATTCAGTACTTC TRBV20-1 - TRBJ2-4 -
CSGGREGDYGYTF TGCAGCGGAGGAAGGGAGGGGGACTATGGCTACACCTTC TRBV29-1 many TRBJ1-2 -
CASSQVKGYEQYF TGCGCCAGCAGCCAAGTGAAGGGTTACGAGCAGTACTTC TRBV4-1 - TRBJ2-7 -
CASSSPPSGRQETQYF TGTGCCAGCAGTAGCCCCCCCAGCGGGCGACAAGAGACCCAGTACTTC TRBV6-2/TRBV6-3 - TRBJ2-5 -
CASGKRGPTYEQYF TGCGCCAGCGGGAAACGGGGACCGACCTACGAGCAGTACTTC TRBV5-1 - TRBJ2-7 -
CASSPSTLNTEAFF TGCGCCAGCAGCCCTAGTACACTGAACACTGAAGCTTTCTTT TRBV4-1 - TRBJ1-1 -
CASSTLLAASTDTQYF TGTGCCAGCAGCACCCTACTAGCTGCTAGCACAGATACGCAGTATTTT TRBV7-6 - TRBJ2-3 -
CASRPGGRGAYEQYF TGTGCCAGCAGGCCCGGGGGCAGGGGGGCCTACGAGCAGTACTTC TRBV27 - TRBJ2-7 -
CSVVRGLPNTEAFF TGCAGCGTTGTACGGGGCCTCCCGAACACTGAAGCTTTCTTT TRBV29-1 - TRBJ1-1 -
CASSLSTDTQYF TGCGCCAGCAGTTTATCCACCGATACGCAGTATTTT TRBV5-1 many TRBJ2-3 -
CSAPGYPGVGEQFF TGCAGTGCCCCGGGCTACCCGGGCGTCGGTGAGCAGTTCTTC TRBV20-1 few TRBJ2-1 -
CASSLRSGDEQYF TGCGCCAGCAGCTTGCGTTCAGGAGACGAGCAGTACTTC TRBV5-1 few TRBJ2-7 -
CASSIGGEVPPEAFF TGTGCCAGTAGTATAGGTGGGGAGGTCCCGCCTGAAGCTTTCTTT TRBV19 - TRBJ1-1 -
CASSAWTSGVRETQYF TGTGCCAGCAGCGCTTGGACTAGCGGGGTGAGGGAGACCCAGTACTTC TRBV5-5 - TRBJ2-5 TRBD2
CASSQWDREGYGYTF TGTGCCAGCAGCCAATGGGACAGGGAAGGCTATGGCTACACCTTC TRBV14 many TRBJ1-2 TRBD1
CASSFGRGIPEAFF TGTGCCAGCAGCTTCGGCAGGGGGATACCTGAAGCTTTCTTT TRBV5-6 few TRBJ1-1 TRBD1
CASSFRTDSYNEQFF TGCGCCAGCAGCTTTAGGACTGACTCCTACAATGAGCAGTTCTTC TRBV5-1 many TRBJ2-1 -
CASSKNSAYEQYF TGTGCCAGCAGCAAGAACTCGGCCTACGAGCAGTACTTC TRBV7-2 - TRBJ2-7 -
CASSLSLDSGVFYEQYF TGTGCCAGCAGTTTGAGTCTTGATAGCGGAGTGTTCTACGAGCAGTACTTC TRBV12-3/TRBV12-4 - TRBJ2-7 -
CASSPGQPGSYEQYF TGTGCCAGCAGTCCGGGACAACCAGGGTCCTACGAGCAGTACTTC TRBV3-1 few TRBJ2-7 -
CSAGRDPEDTQYF TGCAGTGCTGGAAGAGATCCCGAGGATACGCAGTATTTT TRBV20-1 - TRBJ2-3 -
CASSYSQLEQFAHTQYF TGTGCCAGCAGTTACTCTCAACTAGAACAATTCGCTCATACGCAGTATTTT TRBV6-2/TRBV6-3 few TRBJ2-3 -
CSARQITSGSSYNEQFF TGCAGTGCCAGACAGATAACTAGCGGGAGCTCCTACAATGAGCAGTTCTTC TRBV20-1 - TRBJ2-1 TRBD2
CSAPPGQGTGEQYF TGCAGTGCCCCACCGGGACAGGGGACCGGCGAGCAGTACTTC TRBV20-1 - TRBJ2-7 TRBD1
CAWSVKARTDTQYF TGTGCCTGGAGTGTTAAAGCTCGCACAGATACGCAGTATTTT TRBV30 - TRBJ2-3 -
CASSLTGLTGANVLTF TGTGCCAGCAGCTTGACAGGGCTCACTGGGGCCAACGTCCTGACTTTC TRBV5-5 few TRBJ2-6 -
CASSQRALAPDTQYF TGTGCCAGCAGCCAGAGGGCCCTCGCCCCAGATACGCAGTATTTT TRBV7-2 - TRBJ2-3 -
CASSRGNSNQPQHF TGTGCCAGCTCACGAGGGAATAGCAATCAGCCCCAGCATTTT TRBV18 - TRBJ1-5 -
CASRPVRSGGARDTQYF TGTGCCAGCAGGCCGGTTCGTAGCGGGGGGGCCCGGGATACGCAGTATTTT TRBV28 few TRBJ2-3 TRBD2
CAMGPGLLTWELLF TGTGCCATGGGCCCGGGGCTCCTCACCTGGGAACTGCTTTTT TRBV5-3 - TRBJ2-2 -
CASNQAGGFETQYF TGTGCCAGCAACCAAGCAGGGGGGTTTGAGACCCAGTACTTC TRBV7-9 - TRBJ2-5 -
CATSGAGATGELFF TGTGCCACCAGCGGCGCAGGGGCCACCGGGGAGCTGTTTTTT TRBV15 - TRBJ2-2 -
CASMGGNYGYTF TGTGCCAGCATGGGGGGTAACTATGGCTACACCTTC TRBV2 - TRBJ1-2 -
CSGGGGDTEAFF TGCAGCGGGGGAGGAGGGGACACTGAAGCTTTCTTT TRBV29-1 - TRBJ1-1 -
CASSEYQGNTEAFF TGCGCCAGCAGTGAGTATCAGGGTAACACTGAAGCTTTCTTT TRBV10-1 - TRBJ1-1 -